Following are 25 T cell receptor beta chains from one sample sequenced in a study of preoperative IRX-2 immunotherapy in early breast cancer. As for treatment: preoperative locoregional IRX-2 cytokine immunotherapy. Produced via immunoSEQ multiplex PCR; TCRdb's table is partial and in-frame only. Of 10,000 to 15,000 clones listed, about nine tenths were seen once; the top ten hold approximately 29%. Sample collection occurred from a patient treated with IRX-2 immunotherapy. The receptors come from a human donor with breast cancer.

The chain joins TRBV7-8 to TRBJ2-2, with no clear D. The CDR3 spans 16 residues. Germline V gene lookup returns CDR1 SGHVS and CDR2 FQNEAQ. The V and J ends lost 0 bases and 6 bases respectively, with 14 bases between them. The CDR3 DNA follows: TGTGCCAGCAGCTTAGCTACACCTCCAGTTTCCGGGGAGCTGTTTTTT. Translated: CASSLATPPVSGELFF.

This chain connects TRBV18 to TRBJ2-5, with D uncertain. Trimming took off 0 bases at V and 5 bases at J, with 13 bases between the two ends. CDR1 and CDR2 from the germline V gene are KGHSH and LQKENI. This CDR3 is 15 amino acids long. This CDR3 reads CASSPPNLARETQYF. The CDR3, as DNA: TGTGCCAGCTCACCACCGAATTTAGCCAGGGAGACCCAGTACTTC.

V gene TRBV5-1 combines with J gene TRBJ1-6, with 8 nucleotides matching TRBD1. V dropped 5 bases and J dropped 0; count of bases not matched to a gene: 4. The CDR3 is made up of 16 amino acids. Germline V gene data show CDR1 as SGHRS and CDR2 as YFSETQ. The CDR3: CASRRDRGSYNSPLHF. In DNA, the CDR3 is TGCGCCAGCAGGAGAGACAGGGGCTCCTATAATTCACCCCTCCACTTT.

The chain uses TRBV4-2 and TRBJ1-3, with 8 bases identical to TRBD1. V lost 6 bases to trimming and J lost 1 base; unmatched junction nucleotides: 11. CDR3 length equals 17 residues. Per the germline V gene, CDR1 is LGHNA and CDR2 is YNFKEQ. The CDR3 spells CASRTGGTRNSGNTIYF. CDR3 nucleotides: TGTGCCAGCAGAACAGGGGGGACTCGTAATTCTGGAAACACCATATATTTT.

The chain has TRBV7-9 and TRBJ2-3; D uncertain. The CDR3 extends over 14 amino acids. Trimming removed 3 bases from V and 4 bases from J, with 11 bases in between. CDR1 is SEHNR and CDR2 is FQNEAQ in the germline V gene (reference sequence). CDR3 DNA sequence: TGTGCCAGCAGCTTTGGAGCTCCGGCAGATACGCAGTATTTT. Translated, it gives CASSFGAPADTQYF.

The J gene is TRBJ1-2, the V gene TRBV6-6; D is ambiguous. The CDR3 runs to 11 residues. Trimming took off 5 bases at V and 1 base at J, with 2 bases between the two ends. Per the germline V gene, CDR1 is MNHNY and CDR2 is SVGAGI (reference sequence). The CDR3 here is CASSVNYGYTF. DNA of the CDR3: TGTGCCAGCAGTGTTAACTATGGCTACACCTTC.

The gene calls are TRBV7-9 and TRBJ1-1; the D is unclear. Germline CDR1 reads SEHNR; CDR2 reads FQNEAQ (reference sequence). CDR3 length: 14 amino acids. Trimming took off 1 base at V and 9 bases at J, with 15 bases between the two ends. The CDR3 bases are TGTGCCAGCAGCTTAGATCACCTAGCCGGGAAAGCTTTCTTT. This translates into CASSLDHLAGKAFF.

A word on this clone: At one of its ends the junction is not consistent with the germline gene, which may arise from a read error. The rearrangement uses TRBV30 and TRBJ2-1; D unresolved. The germline gives CDR1 GTSNPN, CDR2 SVGIG (reference sequence). The CDR3 has 14 amino acids. The CDR3 sequence: CAWGVWTHYNEQFF. The CDR3 coding sequence is TGTGCCTGGGGTGTCTGGACCCACTACAATGAGCAGTTCTTC.

This chain joins TRBV2 and TRBJ2-1; a possible D gene is TRBD1 (5 bases). This CDR3 region has 16 residues. Germline V CDR1 and CDR2: SNHLY, FYNNEI. The V gene lost 6 bases and the J gene lost 0 bases, with 15 bases spanning the gap. CDR3 loop: CASRDPRGSSYNEQFF. For the CDR3, the DNA is TGTGCCAGCAGGGACCCTAGGGGCAGCTCCTACAATGAGCAGTTCTTC.

The chain is built from TRBV14 and TRBJ1-6; TRBD1 might be the D (5 bases). V was clipped by 5 bases and J by 4 bases, with 12 bases between them. This CDR3 comprises 15 residues. CDR1 and CDR2 from the germline V gene are SGHDN and FVKESK. The chain's CDR3 is CASSSRVSYNSPLHF. In nucleotides, the CDR3 is TGTGCCAGCAGCTCCAGGGTGTCGTATAATTCACCCCTCCACTTT. Filled out from reference TRBV14 and TRBJ1-6, the complete variable domain reads EAGVTQFPSHSVIEKGQTVTLRCDPISGHDNLYWYRRVMGKEIKFLLHFVKESKQDESGMPNNRFLAERTGGTYSTLKVQPAELEDSGVYFCASSSRVSYNSPLHFGNGTRLTVT.

V and J are TRBV4-2 and TRBJ1-1, with D perhaps matching TRBD1 (6 bases). Per germline, CDR1 LGHNA and CDR2 YNFKEQ. Trimming stripped 4 bases from V and 10 bases from J, with 25 bases between. The CDR3 is 16 amino acids. CDR3 sequence: CASSPFQDRGSRGAFF. Here the CDR3 DNA reads TGTGCCAGCAGCCCCTTTCAGGACAGAGGATCCCGGGGAGCTTTCTTT.

The chain recombines TRBV5-1 with TRBJ2-6, with D tentatively TRBD1 or TRBD2 (5 bases each). Trimming stripped 3 bases from V and 2 bases from J, with 18 bases between. The CDR3 sequence is 18 residues long. The V gene's germline CDR1 is SGHRS and CDR2 YFSETQ. The CDR3 spells CASSSSGGGAAGANVLTF. DNA of the CDR3: TGCGCCAGCAGCTCATCCGGTGGGGGTGCGGCTGGGGCCAACGTCCTGACTTTC.

This clone occurred a few times. The chain links TRBV19 to TRBJ2-7, with D unclear. The germline CDR1 and CDR2 sequences are LNHDA and SQIVND (reference sequence). The CDR3 is made up of 13 amino acids. V was shortened by 5 bases and J by 5 bases, with 13 bases between the two germline ends. The CDR3 is CASSSLLGHEQYF. CDR3 DNA sequence: TGTGCCAGTAGTTCTCTCCTTGGGCACGAGCAGTACTTC.

V is TRBV5-1 and J is TRBJ2-1, with 10 bases lining up with TRBD2. The CDR3 totals 15 residues. V lost 1 base, J lost 4 bases, and 2 bases stayed unmatched. The germline V gene has CDR1 SGHRS and CDR2 YFSETQ. CDR3 in amino acids: CASSLTSGVYNEQFF. The CDR3 DNA reads as TGCGCCAGCAGCTTGACTAGCGGGGTTTACAATGAGCAGTTCTTC.

The chain uses TRBV19 and TRBJ1-2, with D possibly being TRBD1 (5 bases). The CDR3 runs 15 residues. CDR1 is LNHDA and CDR2 is SQIVND in the germline V gene (reference sequence). V gave up 4 bases and J gave up 2 bases, with 14 bases separating them. The CDR3 DNA reads as TGTGCCAGTAGTAGCCTACCGACAGCGAACTATGGCTACACCTTC. It encodes CASSSLPTANYGYTF.

The rearrangement joins TRBV6-1 to TRBJ2-7, with D hard to call. CDR1 is MNHNS, CDR2 SASEGT, per germline. V dropped 6 bases and J dropped 0 bases, with 9 bases sitting between them. This CDR3 region has 13 residues. This chain's CDR3 is CASSAISSYEQYV. CDR3 DNA sequence: TGTGCCAGCAGCGCGATAAGCTCCTACGAGCAGTACGTC.

This clone came up a few times. The chain's CDR3 is CASSFENYNSPLHF. The CDR3 bases are TGTGCCAGCAGCTTCGAAAACTATAATTCACCCCTCCACTTT. The V gene is TRBV7-9, the J gene TRBJ1-6; D gene ambiguous. CDR3 length: 14 amino acids. Germline CDR1 reads SEHNR; CDR2 reads FQNEAQ (reference sequence). The V and J ends lost 3 bases and 3 bases respectively, with 6 bases between them.

This clone was recorded only once. The V call is TRBV4-1, the J call TRBJ1-2; D may be TRBD1 (5 bases). The CDR3 runs to 13 residues. V was clipped by 2 bases and J by 2 bases, with 6 bases between them. Germline CDR1 MGHRA, CDR2 YSYEKL. The CDR3 DNA reads as TGCGCCAGCAGCCAACAGGGAAACTATGGCTACACCTTC. Protein: CASSQQGNYGYTF.

This clone showed up just a few times. V is TRBV7-9 and J is TRBJ2-7; 8 bases line up with TRBD1. V was clipped by 5 bases and J by 7 bases; unmatched bases: 16. Germline V gene sequence: CDR1 SEHNR, CDR2 FQNEAQ (reference sequence). The CDR3 is 16 residues long. CDR3 nucleotides: TGTGCCAGCAGCCCCCGCTCGCCAGGACAGGGCTGGGAGCAGTACGTC. Protein product: CASSPRSPGQGWEQYV.

V usage is TRBV5-6 and J usage is TRBJ2-1; possibly TRBD2 for D (6 bases). The germline V gene encodes CDR1 SGHDT and CDR2 YYEEEE. The CDR3 is 14 amino acids. V was pared by 4 bases and J by 9 bases, with 17 bases between. CDR3 loop: CASSRGLSGSEQFF. In DNA, the CDR3 is TGTGCCAGCAGCCGCGGACTATCGGGTAGTGAGCAGTTCTTC.

The chain links TRBV30 to TRBJ1-6; 8 bases are shared with TRBD1. Germline loops: CDR1 GTSNPN, CDR2 SVGIG (reference sequence). The CDR3 extends over 15 amino acids. The V segment lost 3 bases and the J segment 5 bases; nucleotides outside the gene matches: 6. The chain's CDR3 is CAWSRGQGNNSPLHF. DNA of the CDR3: TGTGCCTGGAGCCGAGGACAGGGAAATAATTCACCCCTCCACTTT.

The chain uses TRBV2 and TRBJ2-3; 8 bases are a match to TRBD1. CDR1 is SNHLY and CDR2 is FYNNEI in the germline V gene. With V trimmed by 8 bases and J by 2 bases, 12 bases remained unmatched. The CDR3 runs to 16 residues. The CDR3: CASSKGDRPYTDTQYF. CDR3 nucleotide sequence: TGTGCCAGCTCGAAGGGGGACAGGCCGTACACAGATACGCAGTATTTT.

The J gene is TRBJ2-1, the V gene TRBV20-1; D remains unclear. Trimming removed 2 bases at V and 9 bases at J, with 8 bases between. This CDR3 has 11 amino acids. Looked up from germline, CDR1 is DFQATT and CDR2 is SNEGSKA (reference sequence). CDR3 in DNA: TGCAGTGCTAGAACCCAGGTTGAGCAGTTCTTC. It translates to CSARTQVEQFF.

The chain uses TRBV5-1 and TRBJ1-1; unclear D gene. Germline V gene lookup returns CDR1 SGHRS and CDR2 YFSETQ. The CDR3 spans 12 residues. Trimming pared 2 bases from V and 7 bases from J, leaving 9 bases between. The CDR3 DNA sequence: TGCGCCAGCAGCTTTTCCGCGCGTGAAGCTTTCTTT. The encoded protein is CASSFSAREAFF.

This chain links TRBV18 with TRBJ1-1, with TRBD1 identical over 8 bases. This CDR3 is 16 amino acids long. With V trimmed by 0 bases and J by 5 bases, 8 bases remained unmatched. Germline CDR1 and CDR2: KGHSH and LQKENI. The CDR3 spells CASSPPSQGARTEAFF. The CDR3 nucleotides are TGTGCCAGCTCACCACCATCCCAGGGGGCGCGAACTGAAGCTTTCTTT.